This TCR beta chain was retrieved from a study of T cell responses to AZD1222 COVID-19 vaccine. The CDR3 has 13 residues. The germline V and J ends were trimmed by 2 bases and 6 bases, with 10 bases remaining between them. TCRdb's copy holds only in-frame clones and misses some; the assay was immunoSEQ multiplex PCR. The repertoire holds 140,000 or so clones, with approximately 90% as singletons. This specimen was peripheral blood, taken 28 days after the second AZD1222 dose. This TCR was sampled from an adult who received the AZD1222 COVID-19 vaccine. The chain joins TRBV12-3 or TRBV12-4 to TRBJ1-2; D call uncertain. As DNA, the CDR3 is TGTGCCAGCAGTTTATCGCAGCGAGATGGCTACACCTTC. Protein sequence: CASSLSQRDGYTF.